A few counts support the clone carrying this T cell receptor beta chain. Its target is unknown. Reasons for excluding patients were uncontrolled infection, other autoimmune disease, pregnancy or lactation. On the basis of clinical symptoms, serum thyroxine and TRAb, thyroid ultrasound and orbital computed tomography, diagnoses were made. TCR beta CDR3 sequences were amplified from RNA transcripts. HTBI primers drove first-round RT-PCR of the TCR CDR3. A single record per CDR3 protein comes from TCRdb applying MiXCR to the multiplex PCR reads. The data show about 98,000 distinct CDR3 sequences, with 35% to 45% seen just once and 10% held by the top ten. These data belong to a study of T cells in Graves' hyperthyroidism and ophthalmopathy. Points from the study as a whole: Before onset, by a median of approximately 6.2 months, the model predicted ophthalmopathy.

The germline V gene encodes CDR1 SGHTA and CDR2 FQGTGA. V shed 5 bases and J 6 bases; nucleotides not matched to a gene: 6. The CDR3 totals 13 residues. The sample was peripheral blood or thyroid tissue (not recorded which). This receptor was taken from a woman under 40 with Graves' hyperthyroidism. The genes are TRBV7-3 and TRBJ2-7, with TRBD1 matching over 8 bases. CDR3 region: CASSPGGTGEQYF. For the CDR3, the DNA is TGTGCCAGCAGCCCGGGCGGGACAGGCGAGCAGTACTTC.